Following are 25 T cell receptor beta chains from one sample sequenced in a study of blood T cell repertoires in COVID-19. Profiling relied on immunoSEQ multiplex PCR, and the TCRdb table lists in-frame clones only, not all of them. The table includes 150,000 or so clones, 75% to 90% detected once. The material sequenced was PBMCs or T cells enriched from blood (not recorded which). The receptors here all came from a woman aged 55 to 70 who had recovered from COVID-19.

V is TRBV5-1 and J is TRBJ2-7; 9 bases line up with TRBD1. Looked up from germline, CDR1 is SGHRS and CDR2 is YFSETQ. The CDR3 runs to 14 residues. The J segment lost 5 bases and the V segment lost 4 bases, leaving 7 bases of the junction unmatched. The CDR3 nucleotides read TGCGCCAGCAGCCCAACCCGGGACAGGGACGAGCAGTACTTC. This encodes CASSPTRDRDEQYF.

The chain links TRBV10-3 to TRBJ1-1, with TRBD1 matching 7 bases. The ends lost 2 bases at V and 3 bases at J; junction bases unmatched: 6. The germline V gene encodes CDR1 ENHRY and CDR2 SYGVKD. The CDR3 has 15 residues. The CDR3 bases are TGTGCCATCAGTGAGACGGCAGGGGGATACACTGAAGCTTTCTTT. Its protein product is CAISETAGGYTEAFF.

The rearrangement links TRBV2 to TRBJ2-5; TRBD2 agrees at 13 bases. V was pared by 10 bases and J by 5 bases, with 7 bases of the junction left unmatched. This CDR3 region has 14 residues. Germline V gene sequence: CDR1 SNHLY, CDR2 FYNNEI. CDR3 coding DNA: TGTGCCATCGGACTAGCGGGAGTCTTGGAGACCCAGTACTTC. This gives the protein CAIGLAGVLETQYF. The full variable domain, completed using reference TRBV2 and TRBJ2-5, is EPEVTQTPSHQVTQMGQEVILRCVPISNHLYFYWYRQILGQKVEFLVSFYNNEISEKSEIFDDQFSVERPDGSNFTLKIRSTKLEDSAMYFCAIGLAGVLETQYFGPGTRLLVL.

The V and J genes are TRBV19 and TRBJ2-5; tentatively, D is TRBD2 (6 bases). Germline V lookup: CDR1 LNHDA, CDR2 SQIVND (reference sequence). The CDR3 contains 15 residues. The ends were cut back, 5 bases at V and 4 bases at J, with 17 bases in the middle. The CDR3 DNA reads TGTGCCAGTAGTTCTAGCGCGACGTATAGAGAGACCCAGTACTTC. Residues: CASSSSATYRETQYF.

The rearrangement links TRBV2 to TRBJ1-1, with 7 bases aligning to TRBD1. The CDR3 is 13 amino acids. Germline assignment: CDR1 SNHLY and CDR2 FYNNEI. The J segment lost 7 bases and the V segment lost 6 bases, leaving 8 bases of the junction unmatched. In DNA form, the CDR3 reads TGTGCCAGCAGAGAGGACAGGTATATTGAAGCTTTCTTT. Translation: CASREDRYIEAFF. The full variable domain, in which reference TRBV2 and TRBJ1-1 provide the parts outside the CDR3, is EPEVTQTPSHQVTQMGQEVILRCVPISNHLYFYWYRQILGQKVEFLVSFYNNEISEKSEIFDDQFSVERPDGSNFTLKIRSTKLEDSAMYFCASREDRYIEAFFGQGTRLTVV.

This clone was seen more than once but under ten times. The CDR3 sequence: CASSLGQSSYEQYF. The DNA for the CDR3 is TGTGCCAGCAGTCTCGGTCAAAGCTCCTACGAGCAGTACTTC. J is TRBJ2-7 and V is TRBV6-5; D remains unclear. The CDR3 totals 14 residues. Germline V gives CDR1 MNHEY, CDR2 SVGAGI. The V and J ends lost 5 bases and 0 bases respectively, with 11 bases between them.

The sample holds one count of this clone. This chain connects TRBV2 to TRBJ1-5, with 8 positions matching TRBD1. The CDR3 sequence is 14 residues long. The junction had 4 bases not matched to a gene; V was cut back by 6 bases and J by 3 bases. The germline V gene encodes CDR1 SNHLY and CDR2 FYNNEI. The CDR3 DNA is TGTGCCAGCAGGGACAGGGTAACCAATCAGCCCCAGCATTTT. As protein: CASRDRVTNQPQHF.

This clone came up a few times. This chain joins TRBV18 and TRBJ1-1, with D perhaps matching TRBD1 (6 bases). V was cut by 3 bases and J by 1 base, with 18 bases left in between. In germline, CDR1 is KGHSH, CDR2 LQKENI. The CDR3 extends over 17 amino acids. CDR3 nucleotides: TGTGCCAGCTCACCGGGCCAGGGGCGCCAGGGGAACACTGAAGCTTTCTTT. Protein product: CASSPGQGRQGNTEAFF.

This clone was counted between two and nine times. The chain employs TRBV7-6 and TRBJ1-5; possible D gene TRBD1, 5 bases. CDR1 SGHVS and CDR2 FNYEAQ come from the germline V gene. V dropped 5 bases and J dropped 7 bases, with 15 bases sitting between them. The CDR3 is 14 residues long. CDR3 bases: TGTGCCAGCAGCGCCACCGGGGCGGGACAGCCCCAGCATTTT. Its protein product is CASSATGAGQPQHF.

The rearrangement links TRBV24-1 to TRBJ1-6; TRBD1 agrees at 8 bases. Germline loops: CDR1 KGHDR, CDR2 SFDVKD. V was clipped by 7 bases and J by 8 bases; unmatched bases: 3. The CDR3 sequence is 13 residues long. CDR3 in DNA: TGTGCCACCAGGGACAGGGCCGATTCACCCCTCCACTTT. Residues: CATRDRADSPLHF.

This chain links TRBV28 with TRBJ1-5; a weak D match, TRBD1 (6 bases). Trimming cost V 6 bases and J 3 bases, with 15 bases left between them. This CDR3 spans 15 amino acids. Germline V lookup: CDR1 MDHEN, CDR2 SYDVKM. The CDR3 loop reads CASRPQGGYNQPQHF. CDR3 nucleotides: TGTGCCAGCAGGCCACAAGGGGGATACAATCAGCCCCAGCATTTT. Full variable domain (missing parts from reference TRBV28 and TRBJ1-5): DVKVTQSSRYLVKRTGEKVFLECVQDMDHENMFWYRQDPGLGLRLIYFSYDVKMKEKGDIPEGYSVSREKKERFSLILESASTNQTSMYLCASRPQGGYNQPQHFGDGTRLSIL.

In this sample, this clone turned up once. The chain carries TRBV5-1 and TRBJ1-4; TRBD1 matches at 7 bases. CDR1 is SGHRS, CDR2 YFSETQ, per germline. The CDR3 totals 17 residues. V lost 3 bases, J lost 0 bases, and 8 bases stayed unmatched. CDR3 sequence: CASSSGTALATNEKLFF. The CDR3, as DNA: TGCGCCAGCAGCTCCGGGACAGCCCTTGCAACTAATGAAAAACTGTTTTTT.

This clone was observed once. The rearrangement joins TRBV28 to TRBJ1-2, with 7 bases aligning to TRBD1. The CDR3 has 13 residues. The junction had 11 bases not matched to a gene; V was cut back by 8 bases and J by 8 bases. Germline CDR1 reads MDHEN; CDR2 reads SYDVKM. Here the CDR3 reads CASGTVPQMGYTF. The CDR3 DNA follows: TGTGCCAGCGGGACAGTGCCTCAGATGGGCTACACCTTC.

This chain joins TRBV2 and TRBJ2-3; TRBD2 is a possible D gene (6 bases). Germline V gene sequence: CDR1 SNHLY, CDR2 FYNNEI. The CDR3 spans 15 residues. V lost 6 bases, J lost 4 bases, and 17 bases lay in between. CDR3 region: CASSDPGLRADTQYF. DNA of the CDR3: TGTGCCAGCAGCGACCCGGGACTGAGGGCAGATACGCAGTATTTT.

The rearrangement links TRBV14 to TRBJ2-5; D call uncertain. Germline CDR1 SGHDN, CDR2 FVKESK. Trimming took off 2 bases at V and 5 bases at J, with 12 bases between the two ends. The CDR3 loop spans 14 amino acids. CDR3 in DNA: TGTGCCAGCAGCCAATCCGCGTCCAGGGAGACCCAGTACTTC. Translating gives CASSQSASRETQYF. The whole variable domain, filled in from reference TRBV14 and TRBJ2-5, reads EAGVTQFPSHSVIEKGQTVTLRCDPISGHDNLYWYRRVMGKEIKFLLHFVKESKQDESGMPNNRFLAERTGGTYSTLKVQPAELEDSGVYFCASSQSASRETQYFGPGTRLLVL.

The CDR3 reads CASSHGQTYQPQHF. For the CDR3, the DNA is TGTGCCAGCAGCCATGGACAGACATATCAGCCCCAGCATTTT. This chain connects TRBV3-1 (or the pseudogene TRBV3-2) to TRBJ1-5; tentative D call: TRBD1 (6 bases). CDR3 length: 14 amino acids. Deletions cut 3 bases from V and 5 bases from J, with 11 bases between. Germline V gives CDR1 LGHDT, CDR2 YNNKEL (reference sequence).

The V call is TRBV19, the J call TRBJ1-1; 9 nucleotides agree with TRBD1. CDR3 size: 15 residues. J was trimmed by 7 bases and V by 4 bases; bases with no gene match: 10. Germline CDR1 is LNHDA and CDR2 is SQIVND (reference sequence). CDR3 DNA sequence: TGTGCCAGTAGTACCGCCGGGACAGGGTTTGGTGAAGCTTTCTTT. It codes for CASSTAGTGFGEAFF.

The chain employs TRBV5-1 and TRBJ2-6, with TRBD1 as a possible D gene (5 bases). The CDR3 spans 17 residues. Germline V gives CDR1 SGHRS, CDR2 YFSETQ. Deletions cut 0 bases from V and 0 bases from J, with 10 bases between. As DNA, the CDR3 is TGCGCCAGCAGCTTGGGGACATCCGCCTCTGGGGCCAACGTCCTGACTTTC. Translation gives CASSLGTSASGANVLTF. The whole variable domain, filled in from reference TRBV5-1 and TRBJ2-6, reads KAGVTQTPRYLIKTRGQQVTLSCSPISGHRSVSWYQQTPGQGLQFLFEYFSETQRNKGNFPGRFSGRQFSNSRSEMNVSTLELGDSALYLCASSLGTSASGANVLTFGAGSRLTVL.

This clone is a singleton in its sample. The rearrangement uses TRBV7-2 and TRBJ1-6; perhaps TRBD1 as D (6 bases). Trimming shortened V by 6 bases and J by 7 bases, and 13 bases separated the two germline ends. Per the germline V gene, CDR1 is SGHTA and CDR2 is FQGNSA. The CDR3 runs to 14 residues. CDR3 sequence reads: CASSFGTPNSPLHF. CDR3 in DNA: TGTGCCAGCAGTTTCGGGACACCGAATTCACCCCTCCACTTT. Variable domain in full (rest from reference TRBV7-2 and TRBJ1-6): GAGVSQSPSNKVTEKGKDVELRCDPISGHTALYWYRQSLGQGLEFLIYFQGNSAPDKSGLPSDRFSAERTGGSVSTLTIQRTQQEDSAVYLCASSFGTPNSPLHFGNGTRLTVT.

As DNA, the CDR3 is TGCAGTGCTAGTATCGGGAGGGACAGGGCTCCCGGAGGCTACACCTTC. It codes for CSASIGRDRAPGGYTF. The V call is TRBV20-1, the J call TRBJ1-2; 9 bases fit TRBD1. Germline V gene sequence: CDR1 DFQATT, CDR2 SNEGSKA (reference sequence). V lost 3 bases and J lost 8; bases outside the gene matches: 16. This CDR3 spans 16 amino acids.

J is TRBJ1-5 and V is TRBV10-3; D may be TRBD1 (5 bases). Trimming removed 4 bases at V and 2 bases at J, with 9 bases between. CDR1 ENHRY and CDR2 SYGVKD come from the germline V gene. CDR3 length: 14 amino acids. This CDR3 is CAISVWGGNQPQHF. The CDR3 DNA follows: TGTGCCATCAGTGTTTGGGGGGGCAATCAGCCCCAGCATTTT.

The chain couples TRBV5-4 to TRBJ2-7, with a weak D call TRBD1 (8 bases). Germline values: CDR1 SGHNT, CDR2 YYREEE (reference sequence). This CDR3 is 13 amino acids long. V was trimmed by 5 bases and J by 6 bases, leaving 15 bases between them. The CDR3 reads CASRLDREGEQYF. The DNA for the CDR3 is TGTGCCAGCAGACTGGACAGGGAGGGCGAGCAGTACTTC.

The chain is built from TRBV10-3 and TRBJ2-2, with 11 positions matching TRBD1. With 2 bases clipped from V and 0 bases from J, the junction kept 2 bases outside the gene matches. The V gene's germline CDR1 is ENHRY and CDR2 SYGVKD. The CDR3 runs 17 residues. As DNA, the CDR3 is TGTGCCATCAGTGAGGGGACAGGGGGGACGAACACCGGGGAGCTGTTTTTT. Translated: CAISEGTGGTNTGELFF.

The CDR3 region has the DNA TGTGCCAGCAGTTTATCGGGGTATGAGCAGTTCTTC. It translates to CASSLSGYEQFF. V and J are TRBV12-3 or TRBV12-4 and TRBJ2-1; possibly TRBD2 for D (5 bases). CDR3 length: 12 residues. V was clipped by 2 bases and J by 8 bases, with 7 bases between them.

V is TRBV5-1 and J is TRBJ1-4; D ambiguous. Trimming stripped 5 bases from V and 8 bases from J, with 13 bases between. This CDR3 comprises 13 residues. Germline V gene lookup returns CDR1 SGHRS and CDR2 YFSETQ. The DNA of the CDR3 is TGCGCCAGCAGGGCCGTGGGAGGAGAAAAACTGTTTTTT. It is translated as CASRAVGGEKLFF. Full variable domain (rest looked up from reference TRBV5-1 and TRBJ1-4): KAGVTQTPRYLIKTRGQQVTLSCSPISGHRSVSWYQQTPGQGLQFLFEYFSETQRNKGNFPGRFSGRQFSNSRSEMNVSTLELGDSALYLCASRAVGGEKLFFGSGTQLSVL.